What follows describes a single T cell receptor beta chain. The antigen is undetermined. There are 14 residues in the CDR3. The germline CDR1 and CDR2 sequences are SGHTA and FQGNSA. V lost 3 bases and J lost 6, with 12 bases in between. This specimen belongs to a study of response to subunit inactivated influenza vaccine. Findings and limits, study-wide: Authors suggested that a seasonal influenza vaccination recruits few new T cells each time.

TCRdb reprocessed the RT-PCR reads with MiXCR, giving one entry per CDR3 protein. The sample gives more than 450,000 distinct CDR3 sequences, approximately 7.7% of which show up once; around 13% is in the top ten. The V and J genes are TRBV7-2 and TRBJ2-1, with D uncertain. This receptor was obtained from a man in his fifties or sixties who received an inactivated influenza vaccine. The sequenced sample was PBMCs from blood, obtained roughly 24 months after vaccination. CDR3 nucleotides: TGTGCCAGCAGCTTTGCCGACCCGTTCAATGAGCAGTTCTTC. Translated: CASSFADPFNEQFF.